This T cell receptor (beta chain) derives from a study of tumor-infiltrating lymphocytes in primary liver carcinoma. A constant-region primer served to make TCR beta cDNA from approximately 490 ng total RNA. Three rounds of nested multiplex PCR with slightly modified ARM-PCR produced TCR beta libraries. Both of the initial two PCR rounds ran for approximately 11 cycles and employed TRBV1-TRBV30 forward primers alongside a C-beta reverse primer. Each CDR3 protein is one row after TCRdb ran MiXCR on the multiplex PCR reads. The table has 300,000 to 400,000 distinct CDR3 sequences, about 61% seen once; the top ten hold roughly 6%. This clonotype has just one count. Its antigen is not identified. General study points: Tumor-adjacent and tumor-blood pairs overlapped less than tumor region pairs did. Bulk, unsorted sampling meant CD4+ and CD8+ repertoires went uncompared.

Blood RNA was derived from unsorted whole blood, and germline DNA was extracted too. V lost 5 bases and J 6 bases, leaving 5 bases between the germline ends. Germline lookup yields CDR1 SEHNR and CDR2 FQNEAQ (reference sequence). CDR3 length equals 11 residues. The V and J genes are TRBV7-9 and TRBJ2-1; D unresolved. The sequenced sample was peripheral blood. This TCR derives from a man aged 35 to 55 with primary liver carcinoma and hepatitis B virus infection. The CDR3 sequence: CASSRFNEQFF. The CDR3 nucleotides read TGTGCCAGCAGCCGCTTCAATGAGCAGTTCTTC. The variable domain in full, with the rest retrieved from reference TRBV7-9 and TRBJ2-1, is DTGVSQNPRHKITKRGQNVTFRCDPISEHNRLYWYRQTLGQGPEFLTYFQNEAQLEKSRLLSDRFSAERPKGSFSTLEIQRTEQGDSAMYLCASSRFNEQFFGPGTRLTVL.